This TCR beta chain was sequenced during a study of T-cell reconstitution after alpha-beta-depleted transplantation in children. This clonotype was counted many times. For TCRbeta, the library was prepared with unique molecular identifiers. TCRdb processed the PCR reads anew with MiXCR; each CDR3 protein has one entry. The sample consists of some 490,000 distinct CDR3 sequences, around 13% of them appearing once. The V gene's germline CDR1 is SGHVS and CDR2 FQNEAQ. V lost 1 base to trimming and J lost 11 bases, with 23 bases between them. This CDR3 region has 16 residues. Sequencing was performed on PBMCs from the stem cell graft donor, taken from the stem cell graft. J is TRBJ1-1 and V is TRBV7-8; weak D call: TRBD1 (6 bases). The clonotype was recovered from a human donor who donated a stem cell graft to a child with combined immunodeficiency. The CDR3 loop reads CASSLVPGAVPKVAFF. CDR3 DNA sequence: TGTGCCAGCAGCTTAGTTCCGGGGGCAGTTCCGAAGGTGGCTTTCTTT.